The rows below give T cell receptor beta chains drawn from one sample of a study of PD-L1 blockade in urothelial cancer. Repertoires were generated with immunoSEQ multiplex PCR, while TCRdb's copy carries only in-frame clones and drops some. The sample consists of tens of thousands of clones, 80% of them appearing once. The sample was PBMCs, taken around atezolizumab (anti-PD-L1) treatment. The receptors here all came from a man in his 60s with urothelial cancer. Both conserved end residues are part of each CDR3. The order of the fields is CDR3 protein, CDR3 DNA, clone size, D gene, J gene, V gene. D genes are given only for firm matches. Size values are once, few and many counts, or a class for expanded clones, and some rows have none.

cdr3_aa: CAWSVGTPNEQFF
cdr3_nt: TGTGCCTGGAGTGTCGGGACACCAAATGAGCAGTTCTTC
clone_size: NA
d_call: NA
j_call: TRBJ2-1
v_call: TRBV30

cdr3_aa: CASSLTGVWETQYF
cdr3_nt: TGTGCCAGCAGTCTGACAGGGGTGTGGGAGACCCAGTACTTC
clone_size: NA
d_call: TRBD1
j_call: TRBJ2-5
v_call: TRBV28

cdr3_aa: CASSLSTNSNNEQFF
cdr3_nt: TGTGCCAGCAGCTTGTCCACAAACAGCAACAATGAGCAGTTCTTC
clone_size: NA
d_call: NA
j_call: TRBJ2-1
v_call: TRBV5-4

cdr3_aa: CASSKTSGRPQYF
cdr3_nt: TGCGCCAGCAGCAAGACTAGCGGGAGACCGCAGTACTTC
clone_size: NA
d_call: TRBD2
j_call: TRBJ2-7
v_call: TRBV10-1

cdr3_aa: CASSTRVRATQYF
cdr3_nt: TGTGCCAGCAGTACACGGGTGAGGGCAACCCAGTACTTC
clone_size: NA
d_call: NA
j_call: TRBJ2-5
v_call: TRBV28

cdr3_aa: CASSPPYGELFF
cdr3_nt: TGTGCCAGCAGTCCTCCTTACGGGGAGCTGTTTTTT
clone_size: few
d_call: NA
j_call: TRBJ2-2
v_call: TRBV28

cdr3_aa: CASSQAALTTDTQYF
cdr3_nt: TGCGCCAGCAGCCAAGCCGCGCTTACCACAGATACGCAGTATTTT
clone_size: NA
d_call: NA
j_call: TRBJ2-3
v_call: TRBV4-3

cdr3_aa: CASSQQGQADTQYF
cdr3_nt: TGTGCCAGCAGCCAACAGGGGCAGGCAGATACGCAGTATTTT
clone_size: NA
d_call: TRBD1
j_call: TRBJ2-3
v_call: TRBV7-9

cdr3_aa: CASSQGAGASTDTQYF
cdr3_nt: TGCGCCAGCAGCCAAGGGGCAGGGGCTAGCACAGATACGCAGTATTTT
clone_size: NA
d_call: NA
j_call: TRBJ2-3
v_call: TRBV4-1

cdr3_aa: CASSLGANYGYTF
cdr3_nt: TGTGCCAGCAGTCTGGGAGCTAACTATGGCTACACCTTC
clone_size: few
d_call: NA
j_call: TRBJ1-2
v_call: TRBV6-1

cdr3_aa: CASSLGGPGNTIYF
cdr3_nt: TGCGCCAGCAGCTTGGGAGGGCCCGGAAACACCATATATTTT
clone_size: NA
d_call: NA
j_call: TRBJ1-3
v_call: TRBV5-1

cdr3_aa: CASSRGAYNEQFF
cdr3_nt: TGTGCCAGTAGCCGAGGCGCCTACAATGAGCAGTTCTTC
clone_size: NA
d_call: NA
j_call: TRBJ2-1
v_call: TRBV19

cdr3_aa: CASSLGQNYGYTF
cdr3_nt: TGTGCCAGCAGCCTGGGACAGAACTATGGCTACACCTTC
clone_size: NA
d_call: TRBD1
j_call: TRBJ1-2
v_call: TRBV2

cdr3_aa: CASSEIVGEYEQYF
cdr3_nt: TGTGCCAGCAGTGAAATCGTAGGGGAATACGAGCAGTACTTC
clone_size: once
d_call: NA
j_call: TRBJ2-7
v_call: TRBV6-1

cdr3_aa: CASSPARGNEQFF
cdr3_nt: TGCGCCAGCAGTCCCGCGCGGGGGAATGAGCAGTTCTTC
clone_size: NA
d_call: TRBD2
j_call: TRBJ2-1
v_call: TRBV5-1

cdr3_aa: CASSSGTGGSETQYF
cdr3_nt: TGTGCCAGCAGTTCCGGGACAGGGGGCAGCGAGACCCAGTACTTC
clone_size: NA
d_call: TRBD1
j_call: TRBJ2-5
v_call: TRBV6-7

cdr3_aa: CASSLGGGVGYTF
cdr3_nt: TGTGCCAGCAGCTTAGGGGGAGGGGTTGGCTACACCTTC
clone_size: NA
d_call: NA
j_call: TRBJ1-2
v_call: TRBV7-2

cdr3_aa: CASSRDRGREETQYF
cdr3_nt: TGTGCCAGCAGCCGGGACAGGGGGCGGGAGGAGACCCAGTACTTC
clone_size: NA
d_call: TRBD1
j_call: TRBJ2-5
v_call: TRBV5-4

cdr3_aa: CASSLGTSGSSEQFF
cdr3_nt: TGCGCCAGCAGCCTGGGGACTAGCGGGAGTAGCGAGCAGTTCTTC
clone_size: NA
d_call: TRBD2
j_call: TRBJ2-1
v_call: TRBV5-1

cdr3_aa: CASSQGGSSYEQYF
cdr3_nt: TGTGCCAGTAGTCAAGGGGGTTCCTCCTACGAGCAGTACTTC
clone_size: medium-sized
d_call: NA
j_call: TRBJ2-7
v_call: TRBV19

cdr3_aa: CASRRTRGTETNEQFF
cdr3_nt: TGTGCCAGCAGGAGAACTAGAGGGACAGAAACCAATGAGCAGTTCTTC
clone_size: few
d_call: TRBD1
j_call: TRBJ2-1
v_call: TRBV27

cdr3_aa: CAWSSGQGGYGYTF
cdr3_nt: TGTGCCTGGAGTTCTGGACAGGGCGGCTATGGCTACACCTTC
clone_size: once
d_call: TRBD1
j_call: TRBJ1-2
v_call: TRBV30

cdr3_aa: CSVNLQGARGETQYF
cdr3_nt: TGCAGCGTTAACTTACAGGGGGCCCGGGGGGAGACCCAGTACTTC
clone_size: NA
d_call: TRBD1
j_call: TRBJ2-5
v_call: TRBV29-1

cdr3_aa: CASSLGVGNTIYF
cdr3_nt: TGTGCCAGCAGCTTAGGAGTTGGAAACACCATATATTTT
clone_size: many
d_call: NA
j_call: TRBJ1-3
v_call: TRBV7-9

cdr3_aa: CASSLGGTSGTDTQYF
cdr3_nt: TGCGCCAGCAGCTTGGGAGGGACTAGCGGCACAGATACGCAGTATTTT
clone_size: few
d_call: TRBD2
j_call: TRBJ2-3
v_call: TRBV5-1

cdr3_aa: CASSLGLRLAGEVDTQYF
cdr3_nt: TGCGCCAGCAGCTTGGGGCTTCGACTAGCGGGAGAAGTAGATACGCAGTATTTT
clone_size: NA
d_call: TRBD2
j_call: TRBJ2-3
v_call: TRBV5-1

cdr3_aa: CAISEETGKTEAFF
cdr3_nt: TGTGCCATCAGTGAGGAAACCGGGAAGACTGAAGCTTTCTTT
clone_size: NA
d_call: NA
j_call: TRBJ1-1
v_call: TRBV10-3

cdr3_aa: CASSLCTVRNTIYF
cdr3_nt: TGTGCTAGCAGCTTATGTACGGTGCGAAACACCATATATTTT
clone_size: once
d_call: NA
j_call: TRBJ1-3
v_call: TRBV7-7

cdr3_aa: CASGRGLRSPLHF
cdr3_nt: TGTGCCAGCGGGCGGGGGCTTCGGTCACCCCTCCACTTT
clone_size: NA
d_call: NA
j_call: TRBJ1-6
v_call: TRBV6-5

cdr3_aa: CASSLEGAGQPQHF
cdr3_nt: TGTGCCAGCAGCTTGGAGGGGGCTGGTCAGCCCCAGCATTTT
clone_size: many
d_call: TRBD1
j_call: TRBJ1-5
v_call: TRBV5-8

cdr3_aa: CASSPGLAGGSTDTQYF
cdr3_nt: TGTGCCAGCAGCCCGGGACTAGCGGGGGGGAGCACAGATACGCAGTATTTT
clone_size: once
d_call: TRBD2
j_call: TRBJ2-3
v_call: TRBV5-4

cdr3_aa: CASSLNFDRTYGYTF
cdr3_nt: TGTGCCAGCAGCTTAAACTTCGACAGGACATATGGCTACACCTTC
clone_size: NA
d_call: NA
j_call: TRBJ1-2
v_call: TRBV5-6

cdr3_aa: CASSVLAGEETQYF
cdr3_nt: TGTGCCAGCAGTGTCCTAGCGGGAGAAGAGACCCAGTACTTC
clone_size: once
d_call: TRBD2
j_call: TRBJ2-5
v_call: TRBV2